The 16 T cell receptor beta chains below all came from one sample that was sequenced in a study of molecular identifiers for immune sequencing clone quantification. TCRdb recomputed calls from the PCR reads with MiXCR, one row per CDR3 protein. The data hold about 510,000 distinct CDR3 sequences, with 25% observed a single time. The sequencing sample was made of naive CD8+ T cells from blood, with Jurkat cell RNA spiked in. The subset denotes: FACS-sorted CD8+CD4-CCR7+CD45RA+ naive T cells. Every receptor here comes from a human donor in good health. Some libraries in this study had Jurkat cell RNA spiked in.

As regards this clonotype: The CDR3 end shows no conserved phenylalanine or tryptophan, and so a read error is likely. The J gene is TRBJ1-6, the V gene TRBV20-1, with no clear D. The germline CDR1 and CDR2 sequences are DFQATT and SNEGSKA (reference sequence). The V end lost 0 bases, the J end lost 0 bases, and 15 bases lay between the germline ends. This CDR3 is built from 18 residues. The CDR3, as DNA: TGCAGTGCTAGAGATGAGGGTCTAACTAGCTCCTATAATTCACCCCTCCACTTG. It encodes CSARDEGLTSSYNSPLHL.

Comments on this clonotype: The conserved closing phenylalanine or tryptophan is absent in this CDR3, likely reflecting a read error. J is TRBJ2-7 and V is TRBV4-3; 8 bases match TRBD2. The CDR3 totals 18 residues. The germline V gene has CDR1 LGHNA and CDR2 YSLEER. V lost 0 bases to trimming and J lost 7 bases; unmatched junction nucleotides: 17. CDR3 amino acids: CASSQDIGVAGTPGEQYI. The CDR3 DNA follows: TGCGCCAGCAGCCAAGATATTGGAGTAGCGGGAACTCCTGGGGAGCAGTACATC.

This clonotype turned up a few times. This chain links TRBV19 with TRBJ2-3; tentatively, D is TRBD2 (6 bases). V was pared by 8 bases and J by 5 bases, with 14 bases between. Germline CDR1 is LNHDA and CDR2 is SQIVND (reference sequence). This CDR3 region has 13 residues. The CDR3 DNA reads TGTGCCAGTGGTAGACTAGGAGGAGATACGCAGTATTTT. It codes for CASGRLGGDTQYF.

There are a few counts of this clonotype. The chain recombines TRBV13 with TRBJ2-7; TRBD1 matches 10 bases. In germline, CDR1 is PRHDT, CDR2 FYEKMQ (reference sequence). The CDR3 is 15 amino acids. V lost 5 bases, J lost 5 bases, and 9 bases stayed unmatched. CDR3 sequence (DNA): TGTGCCAGCAGCGACGGGACAGGGGCCCCCCACGAGCAGTACTTC. Encoded protein: CASSDGTGAPHEQYF.

Concerning this clonotype itself: A much larger clone is a single base away; this may be a read error. The chain employs TRBV5-1 and TRBJ2-3; D ambiguous. V was clipped by 0 bases and J by 6 bases, with 8 bases between them. The CDR3 loop spans 13 amino acids. CDR1 is SGHRS and CDR2 is YFSETQ in the germline V gene. CDR3: CASSLEFLDTQYF. CDR3 nucleotide sequence: TGCGCCAGCAGCTTGGAGTTTCTCGATACGCAGTATTTT. The variable domain in full, completed from reference TRBV5-1 and TRBJ2-3, reads KAGVTQTPRYLIKTRGQQVTLSCSPISGHRSVSWYQQTPGQGLQFLFEYFSETQRNKGNFPGRFSGRQFSNSRSEMNVSTLELGDSALYLCASSLEFLDTQYFGPGTRLTVL.

With respect to this clonotype: This clone may be a read error of a much larger clone one base away. J is TRBJ1-1 and V is TRBV21-1; the table's D call of TRBD1 was not tested on the DNA. TRBV21-1 is labeled a pseudogene. This CDR3 comprises 16 residues. The CDR3 loop reads CASSNNGGHMNTEAFF. Written as DNA, the CDR3 is TGTGCCAGCAGCAATAACGGCGGACACATGAACACTGAAGCTTTCTTT.

This clonotype was observed many times. The CDR3 nucleotides are TGTGCCAGCAGCCGCCCACCAGATACGCAGTATTTT. Translation: CASSRPPDTQYF. This chain uses TRBV6-5 with TRBJ2-3; D gene ambiguous. Trimming removed 6 bases from V and 4 bases from J, with 8 bases in between. CDR3 length equals 12 residues. Germline lookup yields CDR1 MNHEY and CDR2 SVGAGI.

The V and J genes are TRBV6-1 and TRBJ2-1; 11 nucleotides align to TRBD2. The CDR3 totals 15 residues. Trimming at V came to 4 bases and at J to 5 bases, leaving 4 bases not matched to a gene. CDR1 is MNHNS and CDR2 is SASEGT in the germline V gene. The CDR3 sequence is CASSGLAGPDNEQFF. CDR3 coding DNA: TGTGCCAGCAGTGGACTAGCGGGGCCAGACAATGAGCAGTTCTTC.

CDR3 DNA: TGTGCCAGCAGCCAACTGATGGAACACCTCTCTGGGGCCAACGTCCTGACTTTC. It is translated as CASSQLMEHLSGANVLTF. The chain employs TRBV14 and TRBJ2-6; no clear D gene. CDR1 is SGHDN and CDR2 is FVKESK in the germline V gene. The CDR3 totals 18 residues. V dropped 2 bases and J dropped 0 bases, with 14 bases sitting between them.

This clonotype occurred a few times. The chain has TRBV6-1 and TRBJ1-2, with D unresolved. The germline gives CDR1 MNHNS, CDR2 SASEGT. V lost 4 bases and J lost 8, with 5 bases in between. CDR3 length: 10 amino acids. The CDR3 bases are TGTGCCAGCAGTGCTTTAGGCTACACCTTC. Encoded protein: CASSALGYTF.

Comment on this clonotype: Just one base apart from a much larger clone, this may be a read error. The CDR3, as DNA: TGTGCCAGCAGTAGGGCGTTACCGGACATTACGGGGGCTTTCTTT. Protein: CASSRALPDITGAFF. The chain links TRBV28 to TRBJ1-1, with D maybe TRBD1 (5 bases). Trimming removed 5 bases at V and 11 bases at J, with 24 bases between. Germline V gene data show CDR1 as MDHEN and CDR2 as SYDVKM. The CDR3 is 15 residues long.

This clonotype occurred a few times. J is TRBJ1-1 and V is TRBV4-1; a weak D match, TRBD1 (5 bases). Per the germline V gene, CDR1 is MGHRA and CDR2 is YSYEKL. The length of the CDR3 is 14 residues. The V end was cut by 2 bases, the J end by 5 bases, with 12 bases between. CDR3 coding DNA: TGCGCCAGCAGCCAATTGACGGGGGGGACTGAAGCTTTCTTT. Protein sequence: CASSQLTGGTEAFF.

This clonotype was seen repeatedly, ten times or more. The chain combines TRBV4-3 with TRBJ2-5, with 8 bases matching TRBD2. The germline CDR1 and CDR2 sequences are LGHNA and YSLEER. The CDR3 loop spans 14 amino acids. Trimming took 3 bases from V and 2 from J; bases not matched to a gene: 2. The CDR3, as DNA: TGCGCCAGCAGCCACATAGCGGGGCAAGAGACCCAGTACTTC. Its translation is CASSHIAGQETQYF.

At least ten counts were recorded for this clonotype. V usage is TRBV14 and J usage is TRBJ2-3; tentatively, D is TRBD1 (6 bases). Per germline, CDR1 SGHDN and CDR2 FVKESK. Trimming took 4 bases from V and 2 from J, leaving 16 bases between them. This CDR3 has 16 amino acids. CDR3 region: CASSPGTRGATDTQYF. CDR3 in DNA: TGTGCCAGCAGCCCCGGGACACGCGGAGCCACAGATACGCAGTATTTT.

About this clonotype itself: The junction departs from germline at one end; a sequencing error may be responsible. The chain couples TRBV27 to TRBJ1-2; TRBD1 might be the D (5 bases). This CDR3 comprises 16 residues. Germline V gene sequence: CDR1 MNHEY, CDR2 SMNVEV (reference sequence). The CDR3 nucleotides read TGTGCCAGCTCTCCGGCCGGGACGGCCGCTAACTATGGCCACACCTTC. Its protein product is CASSPAGTAANYGHTF.

This chain joins TRBV21-1 and TRBJ2-7. TRBV21-1 constitutes a pseudogene. This CDR3 spans 12 amino acids. CDR3 nucleotides: TGTGCCAGCAGCAAAAGGTTTTACGAGCAGTACTTC. Translating it yields CASSKRFYEQYF.